This passage covers 30 T cell receptor beta chains from one sample sequenced in a study of cytomegalovirus exposure and HLA in healthy donors. The primer mix had 60 Vbeta and 13 Jbeta primers. Assay used: immunoSEQ multiplex PCR; TCRdb lists only in-frame clones, some missing. The table has 65,000 or so clones, 60% to 80% seen once. Sequenced sample: PBMCs. These receptors were obtained from a girl aged 5 to 17 in good health and CMV-seropositive.

The rearrangement joins TRBV28 to TRBJ2-7, with D unclear. The germline V gene encodes CDR1 MDHEN and CDR2 SYDVKM. Trimming removed 6 bases from V and 4 bases from J, with 13 bases in between. This CDR3 has 13 amino acids. Written as DNA, the CDR3 is TGTGCCAGCAGCTTAGGAGTTGAGTACGAGCAGTACTTC. Encoded protein: CASSLGVEYEQYF.

The chain employs TRBV9 and TRBJ2-5; 12 bases align to TRBD1. CDR3 length: 16 amino acids. The V gene's germline CDR1 is SGDLS and CDR2 YYNGEE. The junction had 8 bases not matched to a gene; V was cut back by 4 bases and J by 4 bases. The CDR3 loop is CASSPRDRGQAETQYF. The CDR3, as DNA: TGTGCCAGCAGCCCCCGGGACAGGGGGCAGGCAGAGACCCAGTACTTC.

This chain uses TRBV2 with TRBJ1-1; D gene ambiguous. Germline lookup yields CDR1 SNHLY and CDR2 FYNNEI. With 10 bases removed from V and 1 base from J, the gap between germline ends came to 13 bases. This CDR3 comprises 13 residues. The chain's CDR3 is CATWEVENTEAFF. The CDR3 coding sequence is TGTGCCACTTGGGAGGTAGAGAACACTGAAGCTTTCTTT.

This sequence joins TRBV19 and TRBJ1-6; TRBD1 is a possible D gene (6 bases). Germline V gene lookup returns CDR1 LNHDA and CDR2 SQIVND (reference sequence). The CDR3 sequence is 14 residues long. Trimming cost V 7 bases and J 5 bases, with 12 bases left between them. In nucleotides, the CDR3 is TGTGCCAGTATAGGGACACCAGATAATTCACCCCTCCACTTT. It yields the protein CASIGTPDNSPLHF. Complete variable domain (other parts from reference TRBV19 and TRBJ1-6): DGGITQSPKYLFRKEGQNVTLSCEQNLNHDAMYWYRQDPGQGLRLIYYSQIVNDFQKGDIAEGYSVSREKKESFPLTVTSAQKNPTAFYLCASIGTPDNSPLHFGNGTRLTVT.

V is TRBV9 and J is TRBJ1-1; D remains ambiguous. Between the trimmed V and J ends, which lost 3 bases and 0 bases, there was a span of 6 bases. Germline V gene sequence: CDR1 SGDLS, CDR2 YYNGEE. The CDR3 extends over 13 amino acids. CDR3: CASSGQMNTEAFF. CDR3 bases: TGTGCCAGCAGCGGCCAGATGAACACTGAAGCTTTCTTT.

This clone appeared once. This rearrangement joins TRBV10-3 to TRBJ2-7; 9 positions agree with TRBD1. CDR1 is ENHRY, CDR2 SYGVKD, per germline. V was pared by 6 bases and J by 3 bases, with 9 bases of the junction left unmatched. The length of the CDR3 is 15 residues. The CDR3 DNA is TGTGCCATCAGACCCACAGGGGGCCATGTCTACGAGCAGTACTTC. This gives the protein CAIRPTGGHVYEQYF.

J is TRBJ2-2 and V is TRBV30, with a tentative D call TRBD2 (5 bases). Trimming removed 4 bases at V and 5 bases at J, with 20 bases between. This CDR3 is 16 amino acids long. In germline, CDR1 is GTSNPN, CDR2 SVGIG (reference sequence). The CDR3 DNA follows: TGTGCCTGGACCCCGATCGGGGTATGGGAGACCGGGGAGCTGTTTTTT. Protein product: CAWTPIGVWETGELFF. The whole variable domain, remainder taken from reference TRBV30 and TRBJ2-2, is SQTIHQWPATLVQPVGSPLSLECTVEGTSNPNLYWYRQAAGRGLQLLFYSVGIGQISSEVPQNLSASRPQDRQFILSSKKLLLSDSGFYLCAWTPIGVWETGELFFGEGSRLTVL.

The chain combines TRBV10-1 with TRBJ2-7; tentatively, D is TRBD1 (6 bases). The germline CDR1 and CDR2 sequences are WNHNN and SYGVQD (reference sequence). Deletions cut 7 bases from V and 4 bases from J, with 23 bases between. The CDR3 extends over 16 amino acids. The CDR3 protein is CASTHPGQTASYEQYF. CDR3 nucleotides: TGCGCCAGCACTCACCCAGGACAGACTGCTTCATACGAGCAGTACTTC.

The rearrangement links TRBV28 to TRBJ2-1; D possibly corresponds to TRBD1 (5 bases). The CDR3 is 13 residues long. Germline CDR1 MDHEN, CDR2 SYDVKM. V was trimmed by 4 bases and J by 10 bases, leaving 14 bases between them. The CDR3 spells CASSWGPRWEQFF. CDR3 nucleotides: TGTGCCAGCAGTTGGGGCCCGCGGTGGGAGCAGTTCTTC.

V gene TRBV28 combines with J gene TRBJ2-1; D is possibly TRBD2 (5 bases). The CDR3 length is 15 residues. V was pared by 3 bases and J by 2 bases, with 11 bases between. Germline CDR1 MDHEN, CDR2 SYDVKM. CDR3 in DNA: TGTGCCAGCAGTTTCGACGCGAGGGCCTACAATGAGCAGTTCTTC. Protein product: CASSFDARAYNEQFF. Supplemented by reference TRBV28 and TRBJ2-1, the full variable domain reads DVKVTQSSRYLVKRTGEKVFLECVQDMDHENMFWYRQDPGLGLRLIYFSYDVKMKEKGDIPEGYSVSREKKERFSLILESASTNQTSMYLCASSFDARAYNEQFFGPGTRLTVL.

This clone showed up just a few times. The rearrangement links TRBV6-5 to TRBJ2-7; TRBD1 agrees at 9 bases. CDR1 MNHEY and CDR2 SVGAGI come from the germline V gene. This CDR3 is 14 amino acids long. Trimming removed 10 bases from V and 2 bases from J; junction bases left unmatched: 9. CDR3: CANTPRQGAYEQYF. The DNA for the CDR3 is TGTGCCAATACGCCCCGACAGGGGGCCTACGAGCAGTACTTC.

The chain employs TRBV7-2 and TRBJ2-2, with D perhaps matching TRBD1 (5 bases). The CDR3 loop spans 17 amino acids. Germline CDR1 and CDR2: SGHTA and FQGNSA. Trimming took 3 bases from V and 9 from J, leaving 23 bases between them. The CDR3, as DNA: TGTGCCAGCAGCTTGAGTGCCGCGGACACCCTGAGAAGGGAGCTGTTTTTT. Amino acids: CASSLSAADTLRRELFF.

V gene TRBV28 combines with J gene TRBJ2-3, with 7 bases matching TRBD2. Trimming took 3 bases from V and 2 from J; bases not matched to a gene: 11. Germline assignment: CDR1 MDHEN and CDR2 SYDVKM. CDR3 length: 17 residues. The CDR3 loop reads CASSFPPSGAPTDTQYF. Here the CDR3 DNA reads TGTGCCAGCAGTTTTCCGCCGAGCGGGGCCCCCACAGATACGCAGTATTTT.

The rearrangement joins TRBV7-9 to TRBJ2-2; D remains ambiguous. From germline, CDR1 is SEHNR and CDR2 FQNEAQ (reference sequence). This CDR3 comprises 12 residues. V lost 5 bases and J 2 bases, leaving 3 bases between the germline ends. The CDR3 nucleotides are TGTGCCAGCAGCCCAAACACCGGGGAGCTGTTTTTT. Translated, it gives CASSPNTGELFF.

DNA of the CDR3: TGTGCCAGCAGCCCCGTTGGGAGCGGGAGTATCCACGAGCAGTACTTC. Protein: CASSPVGSGSIHEQYF. The chain uses TRBV13 and TRBJ2-7; 8 bases are a match to TRBD2. Germline-derived CDR1 and CDR2 are PRHDT and FYEKMQ (reference sequence). V shed 5 bases, J shed 5 bases, and the junction held 14 bases outside the gene matches. The CDR3 is 16 residues long.

J is TRBJ1-4 and V is TRBV28, with 7 bases fitting TRBD1. V gave up 7 bases and J gave up 3 bases; unmatched junction bases: 8. Germline V lookup: CDR1 MDHEN, CDR2 SYDVKM. The CDR3 sequence is 15 residues long. In nucleotides, the CDR3 is TGTGCCAGCATAGGCAGGGGGATGCCTAATGAAAAACTGTTTTTT. The encoded protein is CASIGRGMPNEKLFF.

This chain uses TRBV2 with TRBJ2-2, with TRBD1 as a possible D gene (6 bases). This CDR3 is 11 amino acids long. CDR1 and CDR2 (germline): SNHLY, FYNNEI. Trimming shortened V by 8 bases and J by 5 bases, and 6 bases separated the two germline ends. CDR3 coding DNA: TGTGCCAGCCAGGGGACCGGGGAGCTGTTTTTT. It is translated as CASQGTGELFF.

This sequence joins TRBV30 and TRBJ1-1, with D hard to call. The V gene's germline CDR1 is GTSNPN and CDR2 SVGIG (reference sequence). Trimming cost V 1 base and J 7 bases, with 7 bases left between them. The CDR3 totals 11 residues. CDR3 DNA sequence: TGTGCCTGGAGTGAGGGAGTTGAAGCTTTCTTT. It yields the protein CAWSEGVEAFF.

The CDR3 reads CASSLDFYEQYF. CDR3 nucleotide sequence: TGTGCCAGCAGCTTGGACTTCTACGAGCAGTACTTC. The chain is built from TRBV5-6 and TRBJ2-7; D remains unclear. Between the trimmed V and J ends, which lost 0 bases and 3 bases, there was a span of 4 bases. CDR1 SGHDT and CDR2 YYEEEE come from the germline V gene. The CDR3 sequence is 12 residues long.

The chain recombines TRBV27 with TRBJ1-1, with TRBD1 matching over 8 bases. Per the germline V gene, CDR1 is MNHEY and CDR2 is SMNVEV (reference sequence). The length of the CDR3 is 14 residues. Trimming took 3 bases from V and 6 from J; bases not matched to a gene: 6. The CDR3 sequence is CASSFGQGLSEAFF. Written as DNA, the CDR3 is TGTGCCAGCAGTTTCGGACAGGGTCTATCTGAAGCTTTCTTT.

The chain is built from TRBV27 and TRBJ1-4; D not resolved. The CDR3 runs to 12 residues. Between the trimmed V and J ends, which lost 5 bases and 8 bases, there was a span of 9 bases. Per the germline V gene, CDR1 is MNHEY and CDR2 is SMNVEV (reference sequence). CDR3 sequence reads: CASSPGREKLFF. In DNA form, the CDR3 reads TGTGCCAGCAGTCCCGGGAGGGAAAAACTGTTTTTT.

The chain links TRBV30 to TRBJ2-7; 7 nucleotides agree with TRBD2. V trimming: 4 bases; J trimming: 2 bases; junction bases outside the gene matches: 8. The CDR3 has 14 amino acids. CDR1 is GTSNPN, CDR2 SVGIG, per germline (reference sequence). CDR3 residues: CAWTSGGGPYEQYF. DNA for the CDR3: TGTGCCTGGACATCCGGGGGAGGGCCCTACGAGCAGTACTTC.

The chain combines TRBV2 with TRBJ2-7; 8 bases align to TRBD1. The CDR3 is 15 residues long. Germline V lookup: CDR1 SNHLY, CDR2 FYNNEI. After removal of 7 bases from V and 7 bases from J, the junction contained 15 bases not matched to a gene. As DNA, the CDR3 is TGTGCCAGCACCATGTCGCAGGGGGCAGGGCGGGAGCAGTACTTC. It specifies CASTMSQGAGREQYF. The full variable domain, in which reference TRBV2 and TRBJ2-7 provide the parts outside the CDR3, is EPEVTQTPSHQVTQMGQEVILRCVPISNHLYFYWYRQILGQKVEFLVSFYNNEISEKSEIFDDQFSVERPDGSNFTLKIRSTKLEDSAMYFCASTMSQGAGREQYFGPGTRLTVT.

This rearrangement joins TRBV4-3 to TRBJ2-1; the D gene is possibly TRBD2 (7 bases). Germline V gene data show CDR1 as LGHNA and CDR2 as YSLEER. There are 16 residues in the CDR3. V was shortened by 0 bases and J by 4 bases, with 13 bases between the two germline ends. CDR3 loop: CASSQERGGGYNEQFF. In DNA form, the CDR3 reads TGCGCCAGCAGCCAAGAGCGGGGAGGGGGTTACAATGAGCAGTTCTTC.

This clone is a singleton in its sample. The chain joins TRBV28 to TRBJ1-6; weak D call: TRBD1 (5 bases). CDR3 length: 13 amino acids. Trimming stripped 6 bases from V and 10 bases from J, with 13 bases between. Germline V gene sequence: CDR1 MDHEN, CDR2 SYDVKM. The DNA of the CDR3 is TGTGCCAGCAGGGCGGGGCCAAAATCACCCCTCCACTTT. This codes for CASRAGPKSPLHF. Filled out from reference TRBV28 and TRBJ1-6, the complete variable domain reads DVKVTQSSRYLVKRTGEKVFLECVQDMDHENMFWYRQDPGLGLRLIYFSYDVKMKEKGDIPEGYSVSREKKERFSLILESASTNQTSMYLCASRAGPKSPLHFGNGTRLTVT.

The chain is built from TRBV9 and TRBJ2-3, with D maybe TRBD1 (5 bases). CDR1 and CDR2 from the germline V gene are SGDLS and YYNGEE. V was cut by 4 bases and J by 4 bases, with 10 bases left in between. This CDR3 is built from 13 residues. This CDR3 is CASSHRFSDTQYF. The CDR3 nucleotides read TGTGCCAGCAGCCACAGGTTTTCAGATACGCAGTATTTT. The full variable domain, in which reference TRBV9 and TRBJ2-3 provide the parts outside the CDR3, is DSGVTQTPKHLITATGQRVTLRCSPRSGDLSVYWYQQSLDQGLQFLIQYYNGEERAKGNILERFSAQQFPDLHSELNLSSLELGDSALYFCASSHRFSDTQYFGPGTRLTVL.

V and J are TRBV5-4 and TRBJ2-1; 10 bases are a match to TRBD2. After removal of 1 base from V and 4 bases from J, the junction contained 2 bases not matched to a gene. The CDR3 runs 15 residues. From germline, CDR1 is SGHNT and CDR2 YYREEE (reference sequence). CDR3 residues: CASSLSSGSYNEQFF. The CDR3 DNA reads TGTGCCAGCAGCTTGTCTAGCGGGAGTTACAATGAGCAGTTCTTC.

This chain uses TRBV5-6 with TRBJ2-7; a weak D match, TRBD1 (5 bases). The CDR3 runs to 16 residues. Germline lookup yields CDR1 SGHDT and CDR2 YYEEEE. V was shortened by 1 base and J by 3 bases, with 17 bases between the two germline ends. This CDR3 is CASSLSRQSLLYEQYF. In DNA form, the CDR3 reads TGTGCCAGCAGCTTGTCTCGACAGTCGTTGCTCTACGAGCAGTACTTC.

The chain couples TRBV25-1 to TRBJ2-2; D unclear. CDR1 and CDR2 from the germline V gene are MGHDK and SYGVNS. V was pared by 6 bases and J by 0 bases, with 11 bases between. The length of the CDR3 is 15 residues. The CDR3 DNA reads as TGTGCCAGCAGCCTCGGTGGGCCGAACACCGGGGAGCTGTTTTTT. Residues: CASSLGGPNTGELFF.

The chain links TRBV28 to TRBJ1-1, with D unclear. Trimming shortened V by 1 base and J by 1 base, and 10 bases separated the two germline ends. The CDR3 loop spans 15 amino acids. The germline V gene has CDR1 MDHEN and CDR2 SYDVKM. In nucleotides, the CDR3 is TGTGCCAGCAGTTTATCGACACCGAGGAACACTGAAGCTTTCTTT. Amino acids: CASSLSTPRNTEAFF.